This T cell receptor beta chain was obtained from a study of cytomegalovirus exposure and HLA in healthy donors. Overall study context: Across under 450 genotyped donors, approximately 80% landed in the Caucasian-associated ancestry cluster.

This CDR3 has 14 amino acids. The germline CDR1 and CDR2 sequences are SEHNR and FQNEAQ (reference sequence). V lost 3 bases to trimming and J lost 4 bases, with 9 bases between them. This clone was counted only a few times. The antigen is not known. With 60 Vbeta and 13 Jbeta primers, the PCR was carried out. TCRdb's copy holds only in-frame clones and misses some; the assay was immunoSEQ multiplex PCR. This table has 150,000 to 200,000 clones, 70% to 90% appearing once. Study results and limitations: Later on, an analysis found that several of the most significant clusters appeared to be linked to common viral pathogens, which included parvovirus B19.

Every donor was a healthy person donating bone marrow. V is TRBV7-9 and J is TRBJ1-4, with D hard to call. The sequencing input was PBMCs. This TCR derives from a man aged 18 to 30 in good health and CMV-seropositive. CDR3 residues: CASSLGGHNEKLFF. In nucleotides, the CDR3 is TGTGCCAGCAGCTTGGGCGGGCATAATGAAAAACTGTTTTTT.